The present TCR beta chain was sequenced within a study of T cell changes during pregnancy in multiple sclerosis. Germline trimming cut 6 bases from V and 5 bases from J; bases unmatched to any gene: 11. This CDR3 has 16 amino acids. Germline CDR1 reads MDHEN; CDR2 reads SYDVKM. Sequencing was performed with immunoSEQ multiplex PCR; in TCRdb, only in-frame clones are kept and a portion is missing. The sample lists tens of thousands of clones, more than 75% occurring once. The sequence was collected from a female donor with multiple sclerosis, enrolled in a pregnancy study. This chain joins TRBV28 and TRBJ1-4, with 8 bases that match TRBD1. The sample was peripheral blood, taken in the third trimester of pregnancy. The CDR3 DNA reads TGTGCCAGCAGCAGAACAGGGGGGAGGCTAAATGAAAAACTGTTTTTT. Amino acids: CASSRTGGRLNEKLFF.